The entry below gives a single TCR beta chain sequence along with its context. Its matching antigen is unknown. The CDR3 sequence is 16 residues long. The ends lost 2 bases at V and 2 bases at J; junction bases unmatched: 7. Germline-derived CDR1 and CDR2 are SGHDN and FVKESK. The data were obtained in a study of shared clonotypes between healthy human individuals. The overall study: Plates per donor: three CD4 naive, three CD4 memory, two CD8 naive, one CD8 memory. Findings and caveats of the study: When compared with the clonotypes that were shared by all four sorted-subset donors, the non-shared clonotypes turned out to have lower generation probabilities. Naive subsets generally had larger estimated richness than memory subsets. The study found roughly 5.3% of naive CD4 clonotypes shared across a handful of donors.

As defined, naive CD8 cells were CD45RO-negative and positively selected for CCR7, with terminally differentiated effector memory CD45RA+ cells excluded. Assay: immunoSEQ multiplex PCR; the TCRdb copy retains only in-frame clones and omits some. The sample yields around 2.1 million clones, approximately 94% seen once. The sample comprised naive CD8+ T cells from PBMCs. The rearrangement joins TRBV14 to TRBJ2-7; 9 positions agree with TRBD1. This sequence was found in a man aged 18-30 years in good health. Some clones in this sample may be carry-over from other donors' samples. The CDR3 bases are TGTGCCAGCAGCCAACACATTAGACAGGGGGCCTACGAGCAGTACTTC. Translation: CASSQHIRQGAYEQYF.